A selection of T cell receptor beta chains follows, all from one sample in a study of response to subunit inactivated influenza vaccine. TCRdb ran MiXCR on the RT-PCR reads and lists one entry per CDR3 protein. The sample has 800,000 to 1,000,000 distinct CDR3 sequences, 21% seen once; the top ten hold 9.5% to 13%. The sequences come from PBMCs from blood, collected 4 to 6 days after vaccination. These receptors originate from a middle-aged man who received an inactivated influenza vaccine. The CDR3 runs from the conserved cysteine through the conserved F or W. Each record gives: V gene, clone size, D gene, J gene, CDR3 protein, CDR3 DNA. D genes are given only for firm matches. Size is omitted from some rows. Given values are once, few, many or a class for expanded clones.

TRBV10-3	many	-	TRBJ2-1	CAISVGRGSSYNEQFF	TGTGCCATCAGTGTTGGTAGGGGGAGCTCCTACAATGAGCAGTTCTTC
TRBV5-1	few	-	TRBJ2-3	CASSLATATSTDTQYF	TGCGCCAGCAGCTTAGCGACAGCTACTAGCACAGATACGCAGTATTTT
TRBV28	-	TRBD2	TRBJ2-7	CASSFTSGGNSEQYF	TGTGCCAGCAGTTTTACTAGCGGGGGAAACTCCGAGCAGTACTTC
TRBV11-3	-	-	TRBJ2-1	CASSSTGRGYNEQFF	TGTGCCAGCAGCTCTACGGGACGAGGGTACAATGAGCAGTTCTTC
TRBV4-3	many	-	TRBJ2-3	CASSQVGAATDTQYF	TGCGCCAGCAGCCAAGTTGGGGCAGCCACAGATACGCAGTATTTT
TRBV6-2/TRBV6-3	-	-	TRBJ1-1	CASSPNPSTEMNTEAFF	TGTGCCAGCAGCCCAAACCCCTCAACGGAGATGAACACTGAAGCTTTCTTT
TRBV19	few	TRBD1	TRBJ2-7	CASSITPDRGGYEQYF	TGTGCCAGTAGTATCACCCCCGACAGGGGAGGCTACGAGCAGTACTTC
TRBV5-1	-	TRBD1	TRBJ2-2	CASSAEGQGTTGELFF	TGCGCCAGCAGCGCGGAGGGACAGGGGACCACCGGGGAGCTGTTTTTT
TRBV5-1	many	-	TRBJ2-1	CASSLAGGVDEQFF	TGCGCCAGCAGCTTGGCTGGGGGTGTGGATGAGCAGTTCTTC
TRBV20-1	many	-	TRBJ1-1	CSARDLKQGRNTEAFF	TGCAGTGCTAGAGATCTTAAACAGGGACGGAACACTGAAGCTTTCTTT
TRBV20-1	few	-	TRBJ2-2	CSAREVRNTGELFF	TGCAGTGCTAGAGAAGTCCGGAACACCGGGGAGCTGTTTTTT
TRBV27	few	-	TRBJ2-3	CASSFGWRDTQYF	TGTGCCAGCAGTTTTGGGTGGAGGGATACGCAGTATTTT
TRBV20-1	many	-	TRBJ1-5	CSARMGNQPQHF	TGCAGTGCTAGGATGGGCAATCAGCCCCAGCATTTT
TRBV12-3/TRBV12-4	few	-	TRBJ2-1	CASSRVAYNEQFF	TGTGCCAGCAGCAGGGTCGCCTACAATGAGCAGTTCTTC
TRBV4-1	few	-	TRBJ1-5	CASSPTVRNQPQHF	TGCGCCAGCAGCCCGACCGTTCGCAATCAGCCCCAGCATTTT
TRBV29-1	-	-	TRBJ2-7	CSVGGSEYEQYF	TGCAGCGTTGGAGGGAGCGAATACGAGCAGTACTTC
TRBV20-1	few	TRBD2	TRBJ2-3	CSASTSRGGTSGGSTDTQYF	TGCAGTGCTAGTACCAGTCGCGGCGGGACTAGCGGGGGGAGCACAGATACGCAGTATTTT
TRBV6-2/TRBV6-3	-	-	TRBJ2-2	CATRYGANTGELFF	TGTGCCACCAGATACGGAGCGAACACCGGGGAGCTGTTTTTT
TRBV6-2/TRBV6-3	-	TRBD2	TRBJ2-7	CASSYDRTSGFSYEQYF	TGTGCCAGCAGTTACGACCGGACTAGCGGGTTTTCCTACGAGCAGTACTTC
TRBV20-1	-	TRBD2	TRBJ2-1	CSARDLTSGINNEQFF	TGCAGTGCTAGAGATTTAACTAGCGGGATCAACAATGAGCAGTTCTTC
TRBV6-1	-	TRBD1	TRBJ1-6	CASLGQSNSPLHF	TGTGCCAGCCTGGGACAGAGTAATTCACCCCTCCACTTT
TRBV6-1	few	-	TRBJ1-1	CASSHSDGGAFF	TGTGCCAGCAGCCACAGTGATGGGGGAGCTTTCTTT
TRBV19	few	-	TRBJ1-1	CASSRLGGETEAFF	TGTGCCAGTAGTCGGCTCGGGGGGGAGACTGAAGCTTTCTTT
TRBV27	few	TRBD2	TRBJ2-3	CASGPGLAGSTDTQYF	TGTGCCAGCGGGCCCGGACTAGCGGGTAGCACAGATACGCAGTATTTT
TRBV6-5	-	-	TRBJ1-5	CASSYSRPINQPQHF	TGTGCCAGCAGTTACTCGAGACCTATCAATCAGCCCCAGCATTTT
TRBV20-1	-	TRBD2	TRBJ2-5	CSARSTSGRPGLETQYF	TGCAGTGCTAGGTCGACTAGCGGGAGGCCCGGGTTAGAGACCCAGTACTTC
TRBV5-6	-	-	TRBJ2-2	CASKDQNTGELFF	TGTGCCAGCAAGGACCAGAACACCGGGGAGCTGTTTTTT
TRBV9	-	TRBD1	TRBJ2-7	CASSPRGQGRSFEQYF	TGTGCCAGCAGCCCAAGAGGACAGGGGCGATCTTTCGAGCAGTACTTC
TRBV29-1	many	-	TRBJ2-3	CSASSASGSDTQYF	TGCAGCGCCTCCAGCGCTTCGGGTTCAGATACGCAGTATTTT
TRBV29-1	-	TRBD1	TRBJ1-2	CSALTGRLDGYTF	TGCAGCGCCCTGACAGGGAGACTTGACGGCTACACCTTC
TRBV7-2	-	-	TRBJ1-6	CASSDGGAGSPLHF	TGTGCCAGCAGCGATGGGGGGGCCGGTTCACCCCTCCACTTT
TRBV3-1	few	-	TRBJ1-1	CASSQGISIGAFF	TGTGCCAGCAGCCAAGGGATATCAATTGGGGCTTTCTTT
TRBV4-2	few	TRBD1	TRBJ2-3	CASRQGTRSTDTQYF	TGTGCCAGCCGACAGGGGACCCGGAGCACAGATACGCAGTATTTT
TRBV15	many	-	TRBJ2-7	CATSGLPGQTTYEQYF	TGTGCCACCAGCGGACTACCCGGCCAGACGACCTACGAGCAGTACTTC
TRBV11-2	-	TRBD2	TRBJ2-6	CASSLRGWREVAGANVLTF	TGTGCCAGCAGCTTACGGGGGTGGCGGGAGGTGGCTGGGGCCAACGTCCTGACTTTC